These 22 T cell receptor beta chains came from one sample sequenced in a study of shared clonotypes between healthy human individuals. CD45RO-negative CD8 cells positively selected for CCR7 made up the naive population, which excluded terminally differentiated effector memory CD45RA+ cells. Sequencing used immunoSEQ multiplex PCR; TCRdb keeps in-frame clones, though not all of them. The sample has over 2,000,000 clones, just over 90% seen once. The source material was naive CD8+ T cells from PBMCs. The receptor set was obtained from a young man in good health. Some clones in this sample may be carry-over from other donors' samples.

This chain links TRBV2 with TRBJ2-3, with D possibly TRBD1 on 6 matching bases. This CDR3 has 15 residues. Germline assignment: CDR1 SNHLY and CDR2 FYNNEI. V shed 3 bases and J shed 4 bases, with 14 bases lying between them. The CDR3 sequence: CASSDTHWTADTQYF. CDR3 sequence (DNA): TGTGCCAGCAGTGACACCCATTGGACAGCAGATACGCAGTATTTT.

The chain employs TRBV28 and TRBJ2-7; 10 bases agree with TRBD2. The CDR3 loop spans 15 amino acids. Trimming removed 3 bases from V and 2 bases from J; junction bases left unmatched: 4. Germline V gene data show CDR1 as MDHEN and CDR2 as SYDVKM. This CDR3 is CASSFWTSGTYEQYF. In DNA, the CDR3 is TGTGCCAGCAGTTTCTGGACTAGCGGAACCTACGAGCAGTACTTC.

About this clone itself: Additional DNA sequences in this sample encode the identical CDR3. This sequence joins TRBV4-1 and TRBJ2-7; D may be TRBD2 (6 bases). The CDR3 loop spans 14 amino acids. The germline V gene has CDR1 MGHRA and CDR2 YSYEKL. The germline V and J ends were trimmed by 1 base and 1 base, with 8 bases remaining between them. This chain's CDR3 is CASSQVGRSYEQYF. CDR3 bases: TGCGCCAGCAGCCAAGTGGGGAGGTCCTACGAGCAGTACTTC.

J is TRBJ2-1 and V is TRBV6-4; D uncertain. V was pared by 2 bases and J by 7 bases, with 15 bases between. Germline CDR1 and CDR2: MRHNA and SNTAGT. CDR3 size: 15 residues. The DNA for the CDR3 is TGTGCCAGCAGTGACAGTGGCGGAGACTGGAATGAGCAGTTCTTC. It is translated as CASSDSGGDWNEQFF.

This clone has just a few counts. This same CDR3 is encoded by further DNA sequences in the sample. The V gene is TRBV6-5, the J gene TRBJ1-1; D perhaps matches TRBD1 (5 bases). The germline CDR1 and CDR2 sequences are MNHEY and SVGAGI. The V end was cut by 0 bases, the J end by 5 bases, with 13 bases between. The CDR3 has 15 residues. The CDR3 DNA reads TGTGCCAGCAGTTACTCGAGGGGTTTGGGGACTGAAGCTTTCTTT. Translating gives CASSYSRGLGTEAFF.

The chain has TRBV5-6 and TRBJ1-2; no firm D call. CDR1 and CDR2 from the germline V gene are SGHDT and YYEEEE. CDR3 size: 15 residues. The V end lost 1 base, the J end lost 4 bases, and 14 bases lay between the germline ends. The CDR3 DNA sequence: TGTGCCAGCAGCTTGTTGGAGGGTTCGGGCTATGGCTACACCTTC. It yields the protein CASSLLEGSGYGYTF. Based on the CDR3 plus reference TRBV5-6 and TRBJ1-2, the full variable domain is DAGVTQSPTHLIKTRGQQVTLRCSPKSGHDTVSWYQQALGQGPQFIFQYYEEEERQRGNFPDRFSGHQFPNYSSELNVNALLLGDSALYLCASSLLEGSGYGYTFGSGTRLTVV.

The rearrangement joins TRBV7-6 to TRBJ1-2, with 8 bases identical to TRBD1. The CDR3 is 13 amino acids. Germline-derived CDR1 and CDR2 are SGHVS and FNYEAQ. The junction had 7 bases not matched to a gene; V was cut back by 6 bases and J by 7 bases. The CDR3 DNA is TGTGCCAGCAGGCAACAGGGGGGAGGTGGCTACACCTTC. This codes for CASRQQGGGGYTF.

The V call is TRBV7-9, the J call TRBJ2-1; TRBD2 matches 9 bases. Germline CDR1 reads SEHNR; CDR2 reads FQNEAQ (reference sequence). Trimming at V came to 1 base and at J to 3 bases, leaving 1 base not matched to a gene. This CDR3 is built from 15 residues. DNA of the CDR3: TGTGCCAGCAGCTTAGGGACTAGCGTCTACAATGAGCAGTTCTTC. It yields the protein CASSLGTSVYNEQFF.

The genes are TRBV2 and TRBJ1-3; D is undetermined. The V and J ends lost 4 bases and 4 bases respectively, with 11 bases between them. From germline, CDR1 is SNHLY and CDR2 FYNNEI. CDR3 size: 14 residues. For the CDR3, the DNA is TGTGCCAGCAGTGCCAAAGTGTACGGAAACACCATATATTTT. The encoded protein is CASSAKVYGNTIYF.

The chain joins TRBV27 to TRBJ2-7, with a tentative D call TRBD1 (5 bases). The CDR3 contains 14 residues. The V gene's germline CDR1 is MNHEY and CDR2 SMNVEV (reference sequence). The germline V and J ends were trimmed by 6 bases and 2 bases, with 14 bases remaining between them. The DNA for the CDR3 is TGTGCCAGCAGGAGGACAACCTACCCCTACGAGCAGTACTTC. As protein: CASRRTTYPYEQYF.

The chain has TRBV9 and TRBJ2-1; 16 nucleotides match TRBD2. The CDR3 length is 16 residues. CDR1 is SGDLS and CDR2 is YYNGEE in the germline V gene. Losses at the gene ends were 4 bases for V and 9 bases for J; bases not matched to a gene: 7. The CDR3 DNA sequence: TGTGCCAGCAGCCCCGGGACTAGCGGGAGGGCTGGTGAGCAGTTCTTC. It yields the protein CASSPGTSGRAGEQFF.

This clone appeared a single time. This chain uses TRBV27 with TRBJ2-1, with D tentatively TRBD2 (6 bases). Germline V lookup: CDR1 MNHEY, CDR2 SMNVEV (reference sequence). Trimming stripped 3 bases from V and 0 bases from J, with 15 bases between. The CDR3 extends over 17 amino acids. The DNA of the CDR3 is TGTGCCAGCAGTTTCTCTGCCAGCGGGCGCTCCTACAATGAGCAGTTCTTC. Amino acids: CASSFSASGRSYNEQFF.

This chain links TRBV10-1 with TRBJ2-1; 11 bases are shared with TRBD2. The CDR3 runs 15 residues. CDR1 and CDR2 from the germline V gene are WNHNN and SYGVQD (reference sequence). With V trimmed by 7 bases and J by 4 bases, 6 bases remained unmatched. The CDR3 region is CASTTGTSGYNEQFF. For the CDR3, the DNA is TGCGCCAGCACTACCGGGACTAGCGGATACAATGAGCAGTTCTTC.

Remarks on this clone: This CDR3 is also generated by other DNA sequences in the sample. The chain employs TRBV5-1 and TRBJ2-7; 7 bases align to TRBD2. V was clipped by 4 bases and J by 3 bases; unmatched bases: 10. The CDR3 is 15 residues long. Germline V gene data show CDR1 as SGHRS and CDR2 as YFSETQ. CDR3 nucleotides: TGCGCCAGCAGCCTCACTGGCGGGAGTCTCTACGAGCAGTACTTC. Its protein is CASSLTGGSLYEQYF.

The chain uses TRBV30 and TRBJ1-1; no reliable D call. The CDR3 extends over 13 amino acids. Germline CDR1 reads GTSNPN; CDR2 reads SVGIG (reference sequence). V was cut by 2 bases and J by 5 bases, with 12 bases left in between. CDR3 region: CAWSPRAGTEAFF. The CDR3 region has the DNA TGTGCCTGGAGTCCCCGGGCAGGAACTGAAGCTTTCTTT.

This chain connects TRBV10-3 to TRBJ2-5, with 13 bases fitting TRBD2. The CDR3 has 16 residues. CDR1 and CDR2 from the germline V gene are ENHRY and SYGVKD. J lost 4 bases, V lost 5 bases, and 7 bases had no gene match. CDR3 residues: CAISRELAGGSETQYF. Here the CDR3 DNA reads TGTGCCATCAGTAGGGAACTAGCGGGAGGGTCAGAGACCCAGTACTTC.

This chain connects TRBV7-9 to TRBJ2-1; 7 bases map to TRBD2. Germline assignment: CDR1 SEHNR and CDR2 FQNEAQ (reference sequence). The CDR3 is 19 residues long. Trimming took 1 base from V and 4 from J; bases not matched to a gene: 16. In nucleotides, the CDR3 is TGTGCCAGCAGCTTAGAGTATAGTAGGGAGGGCCTCTTTTACAATGAGCAGTTCTTC. Amino acids: CASSLEYSREGLFYNEQFF.

This CDR3 is CASRGQGQGDGYTF. DNA of the CDR3: TGTGCCAGCAGAGGACAGGGACAGGGAGATGGCTACACCTTC. The chain recombines TRBV6-4 with TRBJ1-2, with 9 positions matching TRBD1. The CDR3 extends over 14 amino acids. V lost 6 bases and J lost 6; bases outside the gene matches: 8. Germline assignment: CDR1 MRHNA and CDR2 SNTAGT.

This chain joins TRBV9 and TRBJ2-7, with D possibly called TRBD1 or TRBD2 (5 bases each). This CDR3 comprises 15 residues. V was trimmed by 0 bases and J by 2 bases, leaving 12 bases between them. Germline CDR1 reads SGDLS; CDR2 reads YYNGEE. The CDR3 coding sequence is TGTGCCAGCAGCGTAGGGGACGCGGACACCTACGAGCAGTACTTC. Protein product: CASSVGDADTYEQYF.

The chain employs TRBV2 and TRBJ1-3; D not resolved. The ends were cut back, 4 bases at V and 0 bases at J, with 10 bases in the middle. There are 15 residues in the CDR3. Germline V gene data show CDR1 as SNHLY and CDR2 as FYNNEI. The DNA of the CDR3 is TGTGCCAGCAGTGGATCGGCAGACTCTGGAAACACCATATATTTT. Translating it yields CASSGSADSGNTIYF.

The V and J genes are TRBV29-1 and TRBJ2-2; D is possibly TRBD2 (5 bases). This CDR3 has 13 residues. V was trimmed by 6 bases and J by 3 bases, leaving 11 bases between them. Germline CDR1 reads SQVTM; CDR2 reads ANQGSEA. CDR3 DNA sequence: TGCAGCGTGAGGGCCGTGGACACCGGGGAGCTGTTTTTT. Its protein is CSVRAVDTGELFF.

The CDR3 DNA reads TGTGCCAGCAGTAAAGACCGAGCCGGGACCCCCGAGCAGTACTTC. Amino acid sequence: CASSKDRAGTPEQYF. The rearrangement joins TRBV28 to TRBJ2-7, with D perhaps assigned TRBD1 or TRBD2 (5 bases each). The CDR3 is 15 amino acids. V lost 5 bases, J lost 6 bases, and 20 bases lay in between. Germline V CDR1 and CDR2: MDHEN, SYDVKM.